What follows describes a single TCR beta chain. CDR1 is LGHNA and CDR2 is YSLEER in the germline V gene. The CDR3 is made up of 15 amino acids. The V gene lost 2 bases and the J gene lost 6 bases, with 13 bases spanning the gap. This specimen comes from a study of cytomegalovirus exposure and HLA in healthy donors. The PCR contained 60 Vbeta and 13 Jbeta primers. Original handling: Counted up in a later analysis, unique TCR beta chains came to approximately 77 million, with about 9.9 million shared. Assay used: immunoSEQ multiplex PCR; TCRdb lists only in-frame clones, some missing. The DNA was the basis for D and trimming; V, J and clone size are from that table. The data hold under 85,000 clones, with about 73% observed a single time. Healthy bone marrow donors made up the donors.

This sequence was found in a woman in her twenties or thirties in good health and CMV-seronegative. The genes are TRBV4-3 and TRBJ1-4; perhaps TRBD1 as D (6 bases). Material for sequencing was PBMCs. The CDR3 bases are TGCGCCAGCAGCCAACAGAAGGGGGGGGATGAAAAACTGTTTTTT. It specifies CASSQQKGGDEKLFF.